This T cell receptor beta chain emerged from a study of cytomegalovirus exposure and HLA in healthy donors. Germline CDR1 is LNHDA and CDR2 is SQIVND (reference sequence). After removal of 8 bases from V and 3 bases from J, the junction contained 7 bases not matched to a gene. The CDR3 runs to 14 residues. Use of 60 Vbeta and 13 Jbeta primers characterized the PCR. The assay was immunoSEQ multiplex PCR, and TCRdb's table has in-frame clones only and misses some. The table counts 90,000 to 130,000 clones; approximately 6.8% lies in the top ten. This sequence originates from a man aged 40-55 years in good health and CMV-seropositive. J is TRBJ2-1 and V is TRBV19; 7 positions agree with TRBD2. Sequenced input: PBMCs. This CDR3 is CASSLAAVYNEQFF. CDR3 nucleotides: TGTGCCAGTTCTCTAGCGGCCGTCTACAATGAGCAGTTCTTC.